This TCR beta chain was recorded in a study of T cell responses to AZD1222 COVID-19 vaccine. Study outcomes and limitations: Clonal diversity may have been underestimated in mostly white British donors. Scientists sampled the repertoires only once the peak T cell response had passed.

V lost 6 bases, J lost 2 bases, and 16 bases lay in between. Germline CDR1 is LNHDA and CDR2 is SQIVND (reference sequence). This CDR3 comprises 15 residues. Libraries were prepared by immunoSEQ multiplex PCR; TCRdb keeps only in-frame clonotypes and omits some of them. The sample records around 100,000 clones, 75% to 90% being singletons. Concerning this clone itself: What it recognizes is unknown.

The rearrangement links TRBV19 to TRBJ1-1; D remains ambiguous. This TCR was sampled from an adult in good health. The material was peripheral blood, obtained on day 0 of AZD1222 vaccination. CDR3 region: CASSSVGGGNTEAFF. CDR3 sequence (DNA): TGTGCCAGTAGCAGCGTGGGCGGCGGAAACACTGAAGCTTTCTTT.